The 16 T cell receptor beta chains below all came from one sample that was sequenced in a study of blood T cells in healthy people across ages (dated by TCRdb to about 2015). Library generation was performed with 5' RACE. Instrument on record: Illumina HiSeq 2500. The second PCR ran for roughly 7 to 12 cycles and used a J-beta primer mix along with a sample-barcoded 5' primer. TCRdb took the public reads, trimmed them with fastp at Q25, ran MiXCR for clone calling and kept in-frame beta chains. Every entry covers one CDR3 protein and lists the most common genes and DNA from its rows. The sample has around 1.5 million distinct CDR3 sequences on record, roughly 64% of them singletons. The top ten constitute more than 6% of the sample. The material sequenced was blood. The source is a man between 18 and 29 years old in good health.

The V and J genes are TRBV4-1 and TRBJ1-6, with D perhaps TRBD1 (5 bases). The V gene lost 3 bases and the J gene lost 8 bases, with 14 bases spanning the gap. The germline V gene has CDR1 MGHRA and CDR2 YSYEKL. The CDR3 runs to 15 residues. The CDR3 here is CASSQGGAADSPLHF. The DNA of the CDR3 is TGCGCCAGCAGCCAGGGAGGGGCAGCCGATTCACCCCTCCACTTT.

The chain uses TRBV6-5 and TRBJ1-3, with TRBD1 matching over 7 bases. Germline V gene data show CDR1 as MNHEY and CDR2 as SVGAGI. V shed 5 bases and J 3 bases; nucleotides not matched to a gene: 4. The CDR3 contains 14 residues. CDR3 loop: CASSGGTDGNTIYF. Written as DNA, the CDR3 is TGTGCCAGCAGTGGCGGGACAGATGGAAACACCATATATTTT.

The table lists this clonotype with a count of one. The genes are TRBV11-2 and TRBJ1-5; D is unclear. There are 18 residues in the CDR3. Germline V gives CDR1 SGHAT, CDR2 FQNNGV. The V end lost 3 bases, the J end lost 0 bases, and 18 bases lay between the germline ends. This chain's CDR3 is CASSFYGGLYYSNQPQHF. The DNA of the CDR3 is TGTGCCAGCAGCTTTTATGGAGGTCTTTACTATAGCAATCAGCCCCAGCATTTT.

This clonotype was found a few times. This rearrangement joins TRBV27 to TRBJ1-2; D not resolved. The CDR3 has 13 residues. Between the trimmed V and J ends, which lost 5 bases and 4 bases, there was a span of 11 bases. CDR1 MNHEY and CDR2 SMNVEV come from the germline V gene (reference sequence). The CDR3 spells CASSLGPTYGYTF. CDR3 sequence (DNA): TGTGCCAGCAGTCTCGGGCCGACCTATGGCTACACCTTC.

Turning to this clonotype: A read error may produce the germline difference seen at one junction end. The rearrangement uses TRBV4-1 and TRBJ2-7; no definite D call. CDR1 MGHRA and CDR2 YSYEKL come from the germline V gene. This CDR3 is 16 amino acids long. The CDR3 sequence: CARSQGSMSPQYEQYF. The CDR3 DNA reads TGCGCCAGAAGCCAAGGGTCCATGTCACCACAATACGAGCAGTACTTC.

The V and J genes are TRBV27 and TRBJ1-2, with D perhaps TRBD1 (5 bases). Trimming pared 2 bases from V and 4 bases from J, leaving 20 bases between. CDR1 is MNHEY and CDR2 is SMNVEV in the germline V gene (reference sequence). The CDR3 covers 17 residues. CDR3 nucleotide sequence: TGTGCCAGCAGTTTAGACGCCCTCCCCAGGGTACCCTATGGCTACACCTTC. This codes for CASSLDALPRVPYGYTF.

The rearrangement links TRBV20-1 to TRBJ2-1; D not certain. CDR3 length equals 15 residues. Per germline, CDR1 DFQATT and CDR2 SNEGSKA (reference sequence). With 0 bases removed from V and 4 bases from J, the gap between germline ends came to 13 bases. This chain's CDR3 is CSARDTQAAYNEQFF. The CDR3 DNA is TGCAGTGCTAGAGATACGCAGGCGGCATACAATGAGCAGTTCTTC.

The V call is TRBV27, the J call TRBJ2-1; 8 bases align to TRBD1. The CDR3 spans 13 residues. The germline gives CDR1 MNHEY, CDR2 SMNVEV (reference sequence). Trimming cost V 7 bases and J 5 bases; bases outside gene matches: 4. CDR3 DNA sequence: TGTGCCAGCAAACAGGGGGTTAACAATGAGCAGTTCTTC. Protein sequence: CASKQGVNNEQFF.

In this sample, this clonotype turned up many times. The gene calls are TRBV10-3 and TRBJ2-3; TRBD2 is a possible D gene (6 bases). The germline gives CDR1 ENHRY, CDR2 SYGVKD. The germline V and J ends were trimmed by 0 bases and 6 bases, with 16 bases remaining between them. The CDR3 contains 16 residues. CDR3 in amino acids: CAISESGVRGGDTQYF. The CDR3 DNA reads TGTGCCATCAGTGAGTCGGGGGTCAGAGGAGGGGATACGCAGTATTTT.

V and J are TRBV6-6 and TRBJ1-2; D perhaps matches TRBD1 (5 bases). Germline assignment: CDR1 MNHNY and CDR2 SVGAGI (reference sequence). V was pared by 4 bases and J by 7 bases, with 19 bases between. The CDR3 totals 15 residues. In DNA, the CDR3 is TGTGCCAGCAGTTTAGACAGAAGGAATCCGGGTGGCTACACCTTC. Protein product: CASSLDRRNPGGYTF.

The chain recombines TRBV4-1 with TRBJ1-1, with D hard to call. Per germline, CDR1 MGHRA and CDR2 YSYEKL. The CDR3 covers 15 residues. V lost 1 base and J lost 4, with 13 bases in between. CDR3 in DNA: TGCGCCAGCAGCCAAGCTCTCGCGGGCGGCACTGAAGCTTTCTTT. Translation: CASSQALAGGTEAFF.

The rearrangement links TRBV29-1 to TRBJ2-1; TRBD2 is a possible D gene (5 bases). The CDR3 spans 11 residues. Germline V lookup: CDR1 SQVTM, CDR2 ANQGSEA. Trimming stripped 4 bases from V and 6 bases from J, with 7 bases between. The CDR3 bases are TGCAGCGTTGTAAGCGGCAATGAGCAGTTCTTC. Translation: CSVVSGNEQFF.

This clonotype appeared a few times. CDR3 coding DNA: TGCAGTGCTGCGGGGGCCCAAGAGACCCAGTACTTC. It codes for CSAAGAQETQYF. The genes are TRBV20-1 and TRBJ2-5, with D perhaps TRBD2 (7 bases). Germline V lookup: CDR1 DFQATT, CDR2 SNEGSKA (reference sequence). Trimming removed 5 bases from V and 1 base from J, with 8 bases in between. This CDR3 has 12 amino acids.

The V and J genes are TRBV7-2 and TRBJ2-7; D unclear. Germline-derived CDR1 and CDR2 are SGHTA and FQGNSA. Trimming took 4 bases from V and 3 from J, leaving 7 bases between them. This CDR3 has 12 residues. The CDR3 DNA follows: TGTGCCAGCAGCTGGTCCCTCTACGAGCAGTACTTC. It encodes CASSWSLYEQYF. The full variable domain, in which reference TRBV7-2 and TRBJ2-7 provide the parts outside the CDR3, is GAGVSQSPSNKVTEKGKDVELRCDPISGHTALYWYRQSLGQGLEFLIYFQGNSAPDKSGLPSDRFSAERTGGSVSTLTIQRTQQEDSAVYLCASSWSLYEQYFGPGTRLTVT.

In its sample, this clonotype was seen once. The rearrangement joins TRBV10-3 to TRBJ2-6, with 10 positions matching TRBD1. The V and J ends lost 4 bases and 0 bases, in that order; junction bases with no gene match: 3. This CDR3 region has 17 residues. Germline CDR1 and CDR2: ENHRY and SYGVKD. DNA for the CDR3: TGTGCCATCAGTGCGGGACAGGGGTTCTCTGGGGCCAACGTCCTGACTTTC. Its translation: CAISAGQGFSGANVLTF.

CDR3 DNA sequence: TGTGCCAGCGCGAGTCTGGGAGCTAGGAGTGAGCAGTTCTTC. It encodes CASASLGARSEQFF. The V and J genes are TRBV18 and TRBJ2-1; D is possibly TRBD2 (5 bases). Germline V CDR1 and CDR2: KGHSH, LQKENI. Between the trimmed V and J ends, which lost 8 bases and 9 bases, there was a span of 20 bases. The CDR3 extends over 14 amino acids.